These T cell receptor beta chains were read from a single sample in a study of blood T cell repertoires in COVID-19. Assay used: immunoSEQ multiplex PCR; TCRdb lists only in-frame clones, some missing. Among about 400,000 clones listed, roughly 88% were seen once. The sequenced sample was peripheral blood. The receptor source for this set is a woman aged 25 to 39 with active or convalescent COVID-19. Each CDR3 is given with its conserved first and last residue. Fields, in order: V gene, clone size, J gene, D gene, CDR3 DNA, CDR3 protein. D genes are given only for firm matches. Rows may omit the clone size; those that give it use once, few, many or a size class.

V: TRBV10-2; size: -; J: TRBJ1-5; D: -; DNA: TGCGCCAGCAGTGAAAGTGGAGGGACTCCCCAGCATTTT; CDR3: CASSESGGTPQHF
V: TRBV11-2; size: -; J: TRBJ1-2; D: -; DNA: TGTGCCAGCAGGAGGACCGGGACATTGGACTATGGCTACACCTTC; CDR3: CASRRTGTLDYGYTF
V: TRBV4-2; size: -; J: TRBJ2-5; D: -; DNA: TGTGCCAGCAGCCAAGGAGCTGAACTCGAAGAGACCCAGTACTTC; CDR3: CASSQGAELEETQYF
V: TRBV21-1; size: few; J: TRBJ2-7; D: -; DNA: TGTGCCAGCAGCAAAGCGCGTAGAAATCCCTACGAGCAGTACTTC; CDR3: CASSKARRNPYEQYF
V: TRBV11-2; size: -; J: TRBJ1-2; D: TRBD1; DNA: TGTGCCAGCAGCTTAGGAGACTTAGGTACAGGGGATGGCTACACCTTC; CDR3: CASSLGDLGTGDGYTF
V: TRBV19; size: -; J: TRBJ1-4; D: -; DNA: TGTGCCAGTAACCAGGGCTTTAATGAAAAACTGTTTTTT; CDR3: CASNQGFNEKLFF
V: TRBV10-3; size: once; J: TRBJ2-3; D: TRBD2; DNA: TGTGCCATCACTAGCGGGACTGGAGATACGCAGTATTTT; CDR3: CAITSGTGDTQYF
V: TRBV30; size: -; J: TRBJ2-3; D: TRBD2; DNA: TGTGCCTGGGGGGGTGGTAGCGGGGCAGATACGCAGTATTTT; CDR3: CAWGGGSGADTQYF
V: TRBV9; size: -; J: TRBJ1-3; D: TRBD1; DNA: TGTGCCAGCAGCCCAAGACAGGGGTGGTCTGGAAACACCATATATTTT; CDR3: CASSPRQGWSGNTIYF
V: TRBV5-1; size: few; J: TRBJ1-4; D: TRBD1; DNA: TGCGCCAGCAGGATCCGGGGACAGAATAATGAAAAACTGTTTTTT; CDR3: CASRIRGQNNEKLFF
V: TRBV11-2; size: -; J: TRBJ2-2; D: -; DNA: TGTGCCAGCAGCTTAGTGTCCCCTAGCGTCGTCGGGGAGCTGTTTTTT; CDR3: CASSLVSPSVVGELFF
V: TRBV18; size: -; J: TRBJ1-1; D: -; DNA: TGTGCCAGCTCACCTGAGTACGGGGGCACTGAAGCTTTCTTT; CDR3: CASSPEYGGTEAFF
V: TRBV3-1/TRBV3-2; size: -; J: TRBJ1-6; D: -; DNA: TGTGCCAGCAGCGACGACCCCGCGGGGGGGGAGGACCCCTATAATTCACCCCTCCACTTT; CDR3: CASSDDPAGGEDPYNSPLHF
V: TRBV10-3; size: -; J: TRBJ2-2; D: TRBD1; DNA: TGTGCCATCAGTGATCCCGGGACAGGGGACACCGGGGAGCTGTTTTTT; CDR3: CAISDPGTGDTGELFF
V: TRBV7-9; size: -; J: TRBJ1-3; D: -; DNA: TGTGCCAGCAGCTTAGAGTCAGGCTCTGGAAACACCATATATTTT; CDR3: CASSLESGSGNTIYF
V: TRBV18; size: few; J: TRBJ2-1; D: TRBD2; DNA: TGTGCCAGCTCACTAGCGGGGGACAATGAGCAGTTCTTC; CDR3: CASSLAGDNEQFF
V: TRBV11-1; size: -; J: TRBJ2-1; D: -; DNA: TGTGCCATCCAGCGGGTGGACAATGAGCAGTTCTTC; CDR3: CAIQRVDNEQFF
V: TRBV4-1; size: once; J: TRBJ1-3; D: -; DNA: TGCGCCAGCAGCCAAGTTACCAGTGGAAACACCATATATTTT; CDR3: CASSQVTSGNTIYF
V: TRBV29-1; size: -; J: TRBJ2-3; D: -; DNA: TGCAGCGTGAGCGTCCGCCTTAGCACAGATACGCAGTATTTT; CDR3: CSVSVRLSTDTQYF
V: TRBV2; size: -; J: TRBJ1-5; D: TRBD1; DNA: TGTGCCAGCAGTAGGGACAGCGGAAGCAATCAGCCCCAGCATTTT; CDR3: CASSRDSGSNQPQHF
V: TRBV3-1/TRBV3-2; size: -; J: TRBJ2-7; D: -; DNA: TGTGCCAGCAGCCAAGAACCCAGATTCTACGAGCAGTACTTC; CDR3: CASSQEPRFYEQYF
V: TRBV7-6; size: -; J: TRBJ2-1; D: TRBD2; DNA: TGTGCCAGCAGCTTAATTGCTAGCGGGAGCTCCTACAATGAGCAGTTCTTC; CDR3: CASSLIASGSSYNEQFF
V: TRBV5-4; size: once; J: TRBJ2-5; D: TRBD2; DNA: TGTGCCAGCAGCCCCGGGACTACCAACCAAGAGACCCAGTACTTC; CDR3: CASSPGTTNQETQYF
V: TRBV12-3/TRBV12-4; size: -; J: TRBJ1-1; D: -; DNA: TGTGCCAGCAGTTTAGGTCCTACTGAAGCTTTCTTT; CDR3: CASSLGPTEAFF
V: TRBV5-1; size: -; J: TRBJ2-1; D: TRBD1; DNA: TGCGCCAGCAGCCAGAGACAGGGGACCTACAATGAGCAGTTCTTC; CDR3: CASSQRQGTYNEQFF
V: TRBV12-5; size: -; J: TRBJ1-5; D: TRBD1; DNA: TGTGCTAGTGGTTTGGTCCTCGGGACAGCCGACGTATATCAGCCCCAGCATTTT; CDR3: CASGLVLGTADVYQPQHF
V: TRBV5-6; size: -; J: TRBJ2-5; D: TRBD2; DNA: TGTGCCAGCAGCGGGGGACTACGAGAGACCCAGTACTTC; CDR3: CASSGGLRETQYF
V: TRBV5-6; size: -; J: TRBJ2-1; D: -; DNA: TGTGCCAGCAGCTTCGCCCGCGGCAATGAGCAGTTCTTC; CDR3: CASSFARGNEQFF
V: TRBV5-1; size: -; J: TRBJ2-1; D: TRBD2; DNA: TGCGCCAGCAGCCGACTAGCGGGAGTGAGCAATGAGCAGTTCTTC; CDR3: CASSRLAGVSNEQFF
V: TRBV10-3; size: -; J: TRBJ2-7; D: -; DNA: TGTGCCATCAGTGAGTCTGGAGGGAGCTCCTACGAGCAGTACTTC; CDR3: CAISESGGSSYEQYF
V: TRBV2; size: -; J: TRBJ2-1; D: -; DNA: TGTGCCAGCAGGGTAGGGGCTCTATACAATGAGCAGTTCTTC; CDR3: CASRVGALYNEQFF
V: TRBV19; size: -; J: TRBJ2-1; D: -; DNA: TGTGCCAGTAGGGGTAGGGGGGGAACCTCCTACAATGAGCAGTTCTTC; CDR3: CASRGRGGTSYNEQFF
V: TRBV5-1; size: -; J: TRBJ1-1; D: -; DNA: TGCGCCAGCAGCTTGTCAGGCCACCCCACTGAAGCTTTCTTT; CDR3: CASSLSGHPTEAFF
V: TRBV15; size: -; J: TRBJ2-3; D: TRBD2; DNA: TGTGCCACCAGCAGCCCCCCGGGACTAGCGGGAGGCACAGATACGCAGTATTTT; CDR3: CATSSPPGLAGGTDTQYF
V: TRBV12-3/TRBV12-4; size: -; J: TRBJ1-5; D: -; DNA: TGTGCCAGCAGCCGAATACAGGGTGAGCCCCAGCATTTT; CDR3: CASSRIQGEPQHF
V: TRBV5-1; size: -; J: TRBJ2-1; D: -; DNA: TGCGCCAGCAGCTTGGCCTTCTATGTTGAGCAGTTCTTC; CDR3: CASSLAFYVEQFF